Below, 8 T cell receptor beta chains from the same sample are listed, as sequenced in a study of human T cells and chemical hapten exposure. MiXCR, applied by TCRdb to the 5' RACE reads, yields one record per CDR3 protein. The sample shows about 81,000 distinct CDR3 sequences, roughly 15% of them seen only once. It was unfractionated whole blood from which total RNA was extracted. The receptors stem from a female donor in good health.

This clonotype came up a few times. J is TRBJ2-6 and V is TRBV12-3 or TRBV12-4; TRBD1 agrees at 9 bases. CDR3 length equals 17 residues. Trimming removed 3 bases from V and 3 bases from J; junction bases left unmatched: 6. The CDR3 sequence is CASSFDRGEYGANVLTF. The CDR3 DNA follows: TGTGCCAGCAGTTTCGACAGGGGGGAGTATGGGGCCAACGTCCTGACTTTC.

This chain joins TRBV19 and TRBJ1-2; possible D gene TRBD1, 5 bases. Germline CDR1 LNHDA, CDR2 SQIVND (reference sequence). Trimming removed 4 bases at V and 2 bases at J, with 17 bases between. This CDR3 spans 16 amino acids. The CDR3 loop is CASSTGRLEGNYGYTF. For the CDR3, the DNA is TGTGCCAGTAGTACGGGACGCCTAGAGGGAAACTATGGCTACACCTTC.

V and J are TRBV7-2 and TRBJ1-2; 7 bases fit TRBD1. Germline loops: CDR1 SGHTA, CDR2 FQGNSA. The CDR3 is 14 amino acids. The junction had 6 bases not matched to a gene; V was cut back by 4 bases and J by 4 bases. The CDR3 loop reads CASSSGTAFYGYTF. The CDR3 DNA reads as TGTGCCAGCAGCTCCGGGACAGCCTTCTATGGCTACACCTTC.

This clonotype was observed a handful of times. V gene TRBV3-1 combines with J gene TRBJ1-2; 7 bases map to TRBD1. Germline trimming cut 0 bases from V and 4 bases from J; bases unmatched to any gene: 5. This CDR3 is built from 15 residues. Germline CDR1 reads LGHDT; CDR2 reads YNNKEL (reference sequence). CDR3 region: CASSQDSGTAYGYTF. CDR3 nucleotide sequence: TGTGCCAGCAGCCAAGATTCAGGGACAGCCTATGGCTACACCTTC.

This chain uses TRBV5-5 with TRBJ2-2, with D hard to call. Deletions cut 1 base from V and 4 bases from J, with 8 bases between. There are 14 residues in the CDR3. CDR1 is SGHKS and CDR2 is YYEKEE in the germline V gene (reference sequence). The CDR3 here is CASSLLQSTGELFF. The CDR3, as DNA: TGTGCCAGCAGCTTGCTACAGTCCACCGGGGAGCTGTTTTTT.

This chain links TRBV28 with TRBJ2-3; D might be TRBD1 or TRBD2, each matching 5 bases. Germline lookup yields CDR1 MDHEN and CDR2 SYDVKM. V lost 3 bases, J lost 2 bases, and 9 bases lay in between. CDR3 size: 14 residues. The CDR3 loop is CASSFLGTTDTQYF. The CDR3 DNA is TGTGCCAGCAGTTTCCTCGGGACCACAGATACGCAGTATTTT.

V and J are TRBV20-1 and TRBJ2-3, with 9 bases fitting TRBD2. This CDR3 comprises 18 residues. Germline-derived CDR1 and CDR2 are DFQATT and SNEGSKA (reference sequence). Germline trimming cut 6 bases from V and 3 bases from J; bases unmatched to any gene: 19. CDR3 nucleotides: TGCAGTGCGATAACCTTTACAACACCGGGACTAGCAACAGATACGCAGTATTTT. This sequence encodes CSAITFTTPGLATDTQYF.

Sample share makes this clonotype medium-sized (0.01 to 0.1%). The J gene is TRBJ2-3, the V gene TRBV6-4; TRBD2 is a possible D gene (6 bases). Germline V lookup: CDR1 MRHNA, CDR2 SNTAGT. The CDR3 is 15 residues long. Trimming took off 3 bases at V and 2 bases at J, with 12 bases between the two ends. CDR3 sequence: CASSESTSATDTQYF. The CDR3 DNA reads TGTGCCAGCAGTGAATCGACTAGTGCCACAGATACGCAGTATTTT.